The TCR beta chain under discussion was sequenced for a study of OX40 agonist ivuxolimab in advanced cancers. Study overall: Patients receiving dose escalation had hepatocellular carcinoma, melanoma, renal cell or head and neck cancer.

V was clipped by 2 bases and J by 3 bases; unmatched bases: 7. This CDR3 region has 16 residues. Germline V gene sequence: CDR1 MGHRA, CDR2 YSYEKL. Sequenced by immunoSEQ multiplex PCR; TCRdb stores in-frame clones only, minus some. The sample holds around 62,000 clones; more than 65% are singletons and the top ten take around 1.5%. In this sample, this clone turned up once. The gene calls are TRBV4-1 and TRBJ2-3, with 8 bases that match TRBD2. This TCR came from an adult with an advanced solid tumor such as melanoma, head and neck, liver or kidney cancer. The input for sequencing was CD4+ or CD8+ T cells sorted from blood, taken in a trial of the OX40 agonist ivuxolimab. Here the CDR3 DNA reads TGCGCCAGCAGCCAACGTAGCGGGATAGCAACAGATACGCAGTATTTT. It encodes CASSQRSGIATDTQYF.